This T cell receptor beta chain emerged from a study of cytomegalovirus exposure and HLA in healthy donors. PCR used 60 Vbeta primers and 13 Jbeta primers. Here immunoSEQ multiplex PCR was the method, and the copy in TCRdb shows in-frame clones only, minus some. The table includes roughly 140,000 clones, around 73% detected once. CDR1 is SGHRS and CDR2 is YFSETQ in the germline V gene. V was clipped by 2 bases and J by 3 bases; unmatched bases: 4. This CDR3 comprises 15 residues. The origin of this receptor is a human donor in good health. The chain has TRBV5-1 and TRBJ2-1, with 8 bases matching TRBD1. Material for sequencing was PBMCs. The CDR3 DNA reads as TGCGCCAGCAGCTTACGGGACAGGCTCTACAATGAGCAGTTCTTC. Translating it yields CASSLRDRLYNEQFF.